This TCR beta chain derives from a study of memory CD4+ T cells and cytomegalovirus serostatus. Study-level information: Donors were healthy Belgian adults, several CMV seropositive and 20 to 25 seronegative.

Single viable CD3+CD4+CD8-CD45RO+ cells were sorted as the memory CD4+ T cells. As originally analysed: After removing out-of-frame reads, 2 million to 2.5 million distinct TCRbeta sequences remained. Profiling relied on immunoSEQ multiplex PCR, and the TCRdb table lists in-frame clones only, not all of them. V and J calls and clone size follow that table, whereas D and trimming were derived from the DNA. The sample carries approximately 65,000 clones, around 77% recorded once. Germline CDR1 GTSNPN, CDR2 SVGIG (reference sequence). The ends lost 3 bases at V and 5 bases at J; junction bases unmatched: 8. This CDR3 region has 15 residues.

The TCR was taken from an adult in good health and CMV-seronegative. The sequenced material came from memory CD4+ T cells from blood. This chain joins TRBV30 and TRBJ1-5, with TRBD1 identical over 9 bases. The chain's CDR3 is CAWRDRGGSYQPQHF. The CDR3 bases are TGTGCCTGGAGGGACAGGGGTGGATCCTATCAGCCCCAGCATTTT. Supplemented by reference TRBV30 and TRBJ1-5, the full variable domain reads SQTIHQWPATLVQPVGSPLSLECTVEGTSNPNLYWYRQAAGRGLQLLFYSVGIGQISSEVPQNLSASRPQDRQFILSSKKLLLSDSGFYLCAWRDRGGSYQPQHFGDGTRLSIL.